One sample yielded the 8 T cell receptor beta chains listed below, sequenced in a study of shared clonotypes between healthy human individuals. Selected positively for CCR7 and CD45RO-negative, naive CD8 cells excluded terminally differentiated effector memory CD45RA+ cells. Assay: immunoSEQ multiplex PCR; the TCRdb copy retains only in-frame clones and omits some. The sample has under 700,000 clones; 85% to 95% are singletons. The sequenced material came from naive CD8+ T cells sorted from blood. All receptors come from a young woman in good health.

The chain couples TRBV13 to TRBJ1-2; unclear D gene. The CDR3 runs 12 residues. Trimming removed 5 bases at V and 6 bases at J, with 10 bases between. Germline V gene lookup returns CDR1 PRHDT and CDR2 FYEKMQ (reference sequence). This CDR3 is CASSPLLNGYTF. CDR3 sequence (DNA): TGTGCCAGCAGCCCCTTGCTGAATGGCTACACCTTC.

The rearrangement links TRBV5-4 to TRBJ1-3, with TRBD1 matching 9 bases. Trimming removed 4 bases from V and 3 bases from J; junction bases left unmatched: 5. There are 15 residues in the CDR3. Germline V gene lookup returns CDR1 SGHNT and CDR2 YYREEE (reference sequence). This CDR3 reads CASSTGTGRGNTIYF. The CDR3 DNA sequence: TGTGCCAGCAGCACTGGGACAGGGCGTGGAAACACCATATATTTT.

The CDR3 here is CASSLYPGLAGADTQYF. CDR3 DNA: TGTGCCAGCAGCCTTTATCCGGGACTAGCGGGAGCAGATACGCAGTATTTT. V is TRBV9 and J is TRBJ2-3; 14 bases match TRBD2. CDR3 length: 17 amino acids. V gave up 4 bases and J gave up 4 bases; unmatched junction bases: 8. CDR1 SGDLS and CDR2 YYNGEE come from the germline V gene.

V gene TRBV7-2 combines with J gene TRBJ2-7; 7 bases fit TRBD2. J lost 2 bases, V lost 7 bases, and 14 bases had no gene match. The CDR3 consists of 16 residues. Germline CDR1 is SGHTA and CDR2 is FQGNSA. In nucleotides, the CDR3 is TGTGCCAGCACTCCGGGGCCTCGGGACTACCCCTACGAGCAGTACTTC. This translates into CASTPGPRDYPYEQYF.

The chain links TRBV6-4 to TRBJ2-5; maybe TRBD1 (6 bases). The CDR3 contains 14 residues. Germline loops: CDR1 MRHNA, CDR2 SNTAGT. V shed 10 bases and J shed 2 bases, with 17 bases lying between them. The CDR3 DNA reads TGTGCCATCGTTGGGGGCCTCAAACAAGAGACCCAGTACTTC. Translated, it gives CAIVGGLKQETQYF.

The chain is built from TRBV5-6 and TRBJ2-1; 7 bases align to TRBD2. Germline CDR1 reads SGHDT; CDR2 reads YYEEEE. J gave up 6 bases and V 3 bases, and 9 bases lay outside the gene matches. The CDR3 extends over 15 amino acids. CDR3 DNA: TGTGCCAGCAGCTCCTGGACTAGTAATTCCAATGAGCAGTTCTTC. It encodes CASSSWTSNSNEQFF.

The rearrangement uses TRBV5-5 and TRBJ1-3; D possibly corresponds to TRBD1 (5 bases). This CDR3 has 13 residues. In germline, CDR1 is SGHKS, CDR2 YYEKEE (reference sequence). Trimming took off 4 bases at V and 7 bases at J, with 12 bases between the two ends. CDR3 sequence: CASSLWEGNTIYF. In nucleotides, the CDR3 is TGTGCCAGCAGCCTTTGGGAGGGGAACACCATATATTTT.

This clone appeared a single time. The rearrangement uses TRBV28 and TRBJ2-7; D unresolved. Germline CDR1 reads MDHEN; CDR2 reads SYDVKM. This CDR3 is 12 amino acids long. The V gene lost 4 bases and the J gene lost 5 bases, with 9 bases spanning the gap. DNA for the CDR3: TGTGCCAGCAGTTCAGGCCGCCACGAGCAGTACTTC. Translated, it gives CASSSGRHEQYF.